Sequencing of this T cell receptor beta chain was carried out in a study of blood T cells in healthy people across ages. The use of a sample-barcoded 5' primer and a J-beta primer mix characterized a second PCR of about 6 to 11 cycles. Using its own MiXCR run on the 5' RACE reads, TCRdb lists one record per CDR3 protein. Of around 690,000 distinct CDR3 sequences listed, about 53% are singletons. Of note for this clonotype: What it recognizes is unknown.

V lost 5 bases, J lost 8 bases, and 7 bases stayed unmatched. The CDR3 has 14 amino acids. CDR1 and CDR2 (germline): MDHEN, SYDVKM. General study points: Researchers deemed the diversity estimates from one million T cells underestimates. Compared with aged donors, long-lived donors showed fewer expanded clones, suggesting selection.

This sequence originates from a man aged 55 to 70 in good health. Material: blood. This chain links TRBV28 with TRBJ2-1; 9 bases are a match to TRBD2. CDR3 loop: CASSLAGRRDEQFF. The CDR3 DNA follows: TGTGCCAGCAGTCTAGCGGGAAGGCGGGATGAGCAGTTCTTC.